One sample yielded the 8 T cell receptor beta chains listed below, sequenced in a study of blood T cells in healthy people across ages. A second PCR of about 7 to 12 cycles used a sample-barcoded 5' primer and a J-beta primer mix. From the 5' RACE reads, TCRdb called clonotypes with MiXCR, one entry per CDR3 protein. The sample yields around 1,000,000 distinct CDR3 sequences, 20% to 25% seen once. The sample also formed part of further work on T cells of mothers and their children.

The sequencing input was blood. The source is a girl aged 2-10 years in good health.

About this clonotype itself: This may arise from a read error, as a much more abundant clone is one base away. This chain joins TRBV5-1 and TRBJ2-7; TRBD1 matches at 9 bases. CDR1 is SGHRS and CDR2 is YFSETQ in the germline V gene. The V gene end was trimmed by 2 bases and the J gene end by 5 bases; junction bases not matched to a gene: 14. The CDR3 spans 17 residues. CDR3 DNA sequence: TGCGCCAGCAGCTTCTATAATTGGGACAGGGAGCGGAACGAGCAGTACTTC. It specifies CASSFYNWDRERNEQYF. The full variable domain, in which reference TRBV5-1 and TRBJ2-7 provide the parts outside the CDR3, is KAGVTQTPRYLIKTRGQQVTLSCSPISGHRSVSWYQQTPGQGLQFLFEYFSETQRNKGNFPGRFSGRQFSNSRSEMNVSTLELGDSALYLCASSFYNWDRERNEQYFGPGTRLTVT.

The chain links TRBV29-1 to TRBJ1-2; D gene unclear. Trimming pared 6 bases from V and 6 bases from J, leaving 20 bases between. Germline-derived CDR1 and CDR2 are SQVTM and ANQGSEA. This CDR3 is 14 amino acids long. Here the CDR3 DNA reads TGCAGCGTCCAATGGGGAGGGCCGGCGGATGGCTACACCTTC. The encoded protein is CSVQWGGPADGYTF.

This clonotype was picked up a small number of times. The chain uses TRBV7-3 and TRBJ2-5, with a tentative D call TRBD1 (5 bases). The last part of the DNA fits TRBJ2-7 better; the J call may be wrong. This CDR3 is built from 13 residues. Germline-derived CDR1 and CDR2 are SGHTA and FQGTGA. CDR3 region: CASSLWQGNEQYF. The CDR3 nucleotides read TGTGCCAGCAGCTTATGGCAGGGAAACGAGCAGTACTTC.

The rearrangement joins TRBV11-2 to TRBJ2-7; D call uncertain. Germline V CDR1 and CDR2: SGHAT, FQNNGV. The V end was cut by 5 bases, the J end by 7 bases, with 12 bases between. The CDR3 is made up of 12 amino acids. The CDR3 coding sequence is TGTGCCAGCAGCCTCCCCGTAAGTGAGCAGTACTTC. This encodes CASSLPVSEQYF.

This chain joins TRBV7-9 and TRBJ2-1; 8 bases are a match to TRBD2. This CDR3 region has 15 residues. From germline, CDR1 is SEHNR and CDR2 FQNEAQ (reference sequence). Trimming cost V 3 bases and J 6 bases; bases outside gene matches: 7. The CDR3 here is CASSFGTSNRNEQFF. CDR3 coding DNA: TGTGCCAGCAGCTTTGGGACTAGTAACCGCAATGAGCAGTTCTTC.

This clonotype was seen a few times. V usage is TRBV10-3 and J usage is TRBJ2-1; D is undetermined. V was trimmed by 0 bases and J by 10 bases, leaving 10 bases between them. Germline V CDR1 and CDR2: ENHRY, SYGVKD. The CDR3 has 13 residues. The CDR3 DNA sequence: TGTGCCATCAGTGAGTCGAGGTTGGGGGAGCAGTTCTTC. It translates to CAISESRLGEQFF.

The J gene is TRBJ1-3, the V gene TRBV4-2; no clear D. The CDR3 totals 15 residues. Trimming pared 0 bases from V and 4 bases from J, leaving 10 bases between. Germline V gene sequence: CDR1 LGHNA, CDR2 YNFKEQ. CDR3 protein: CASSQELPSGNTIYF. CDR3 sequence (DNA): TGTGCCAGCAGCCAAGAATTACCATCGGGAAACACCATATATTTT.

The chain joins TRBV7-9 to TRBJ2-3, with D perhaps TRBD2 (6 bases). The CDR3 has 14 amino acids. The germline V and J ends were trimmed by 4 bases and 2 bases, with 10 bases remaining between them. Germline V lookup: CDR1 SEHNR, CDR2 FQNEAQ (reference sequence). CDR3 DNA: TGTGCCAGCAGCTCCGGGACTCACACAGATACGCAGTATTTT. Its protein is CASSSGTHTDTQYF.